The 13 T cell receptor beta chains given below trace back to one sample, sequenced in a study of Ad26.COV2.S vaccination and SARS-CoV-2 variants. The sample's treatment: about 20 received Ad26.COV2.S at low or high dose, single or two shots; several received placebo; per-sample allocation not given. The samples were gathered on day 63 after the first injection of vaccine or placebo. TCRdb's table, derived via immunoSEQ multiplex PCR, lists solely in-frame clones and lacks some. The sample yields 400,000 to 500,000 clones, roughly 90% seen once. This specimen consisted of peripheral blood, obtained in a trial of Ad26.COV2.S vaccine versus placebo. Every receptor here comes from a person aged 18 to 59 who received the Ad26.COV2.S COVID-19 vaccine or a placebo.

V and J are TRBV6-2 or TRBV6-3 and TRBJ2-1; no reliable D call. The CDR3 contains 15 residues. Germline V gene sequence: CDR1 MNHEY, CDR2 SVGEGT. The V and J ends lost 1 base and 0 bases respectively, with 7 bases between them. CDR3 DNA sequence: TGTGCCAGCAGTTACTTGGTGTCCTCCTACAATGAGCAGTTCTTC. It is translated as CASSYLVSSYNEQFF.

The rearrangement uses TRBV6-5 and TRBJ2-2; the D call may be TRBD1 or TRBD2 (5 bases each). Trimming pared 2 bases from V and 10 bases from J, leaving 14 bases between. There are 14 residues in the CDR3. The V gene's germline CDR1 is MNHEY and CDR2 SVGAGI. The CDR3 DNA reads as TGTGCCAGCAGTTACCGAGGGCCAGGACAGGAGCTGTTTTTT. This encodes CASSYRGPGQELFF.

The genes are TRBV4-3 and TRBJ1-5; TRBD1 matches 11 bases. V lost 5 bases and J lost 9; bases outside the gene matches: 9. This CDR3 region has 15 residues. Germline V gene data show CDR1 as LGHNA and CDR2 as YSLEER. CDR3 sequence: CASSSSRDRGRPQHF. The CDR3 DNA follows: TGCGCCAGCAGCTCAAGCCGGGACAGGGGGAGGCCCCAGCATTTT.

The rearrangement links TRBV11-2 to TRBJ1-2, with TRBD1 as a possible D gene (5 bases). Germline V lookup: CDR1 SGHAT, CDR2 FQNNGV. V was pared by 5 bases and J by 5 bases, with 9 bases between. The CDR3 has 12 residues. The CDR3 DNA is TGTGCCAGCAGCGAAGAGGGGTATGGCTACACCTTC. Protein: CASSEEGYGYTF.

V usage is TRBV29-1 and J usage is TRBJ1-2; 11 nucleotides agree with TRBD1. The CDR3 has 18 amino acids. J was trimmed by 8 bases and V by 3 bases; bases with no gene match: 20. The germline gives CDR1 SQVTM, CDR2 ANQGSEA. The DNA for the CDR3 is TGCAGCGTTGAGGACAGGGGGCAAGAAGGATTCCTTCTATGGGGCTACACCTTC. Protein product: CSVEDRGQEGFLLWGYTF.

The rearrangement links TRBV19 to TRBJ2-6, with D possibly TRBD2 on 5 matching bases. Germline CDR1 reads LNHDA; CDR2 reads SQIVND (reference sequence). V was shortened by 2 bases and J by 2 bases, with 7 bases between the two germline ends. This CDR3 has 15 residues. The CDR3 nucleotides are TGTGCCAGTAGTATAACCGGGGCTGGGGCCAACGTCCTGACTTTC. Translated, it gives CASSITGAGANVLTF. Complete variable domain (other parts from reference TRBV19 and TRBJ2-6): DGGITQSPKYLFRKEGQNVTLSCEQNLNHDAMYWYRQDPGQGLRLIYYSQIVNDFQKGDIAEGYSVSREKKESFPLTVTSAQKNPTAFYLCASSITGAGANVLTFGAGSRLTVL.

CDR3 protein: CASSSPRDLTVSNQPQHF. CDR3 bases: TGTGCCAGCAGTTCACCCCGGGACTTAACAGTTAGCAATCAGCCCCAGCATTTT. The chain has TRBV28 and TRBJ1-5; weak D call: TRBD1 (5 bases). V lost 4 bases to trimming and J lost 0 bases, with 19 bases between them. The CDR3 loop spans 18 amino acids. Germline values: CDR1 MDHEN, CDR2 SYDVKM.

This chain joins TRBV6-5 and TRBJ2-5; maybe TRBD2 (7 bases). The CDR3 totals 15 residues. Trimming removed 2 bases from V and 5 bases from J, with 15 bases in between. Germline assignment: CDR1 MNHEY and CDR2 SVGAGI. Here the CDR3 DNA reads TGTGCCAGCAGTTACACTGGCAGGGGAGGGGAGACCCAGTACTTC. It yields the protein CASSYTGRGGETQYF.

In its sample, this clone was seen a few times. V usage is TRBV19 and J usage is TRBJ2-5; either TRBD1 or TRBD2 may supply D (6 bases each). The CDR3 is 13 residues long. Trimming pared 4 bases from V and 2 bases from J, leaving 8 bases between. Germline V gene data show CDR1 as LNHDA and CDR2 as SQIVND (reference sequence). CDR3 residues: CASSKGGQETQYF. In DNA form, the CDR3 reads TGTGCCAGTAGTAAGGGGGGACAAGAGACCCAGTACTTC. The full variable domain, completed using reference TRBV19 and TRBJ2-5, is DGGITQSPKYLFRKEGQNVTLSCEQNLNHDAMYWYRQDPGQGLRLIYYSQIVNDFQKGDIAEGYSVSREKKESFPLTVTSAQKNPTAFYLCASSKGGQETQYFGPGTRLLVL.

The chain is built from TRBV24-1 and TRBJ1-3, with D unresolved. V lost 7 bases and J 0 bases, leaving 6 bases between the germline ends. This CDR3 is 13 amino acids long. Germline CDR1 is KGHDR and CDR2 is SFDVKD. In nucleotides, the CDR3 is TGTGCCACCAGAACTAACTCTGGAAACACCATATATTTT. Translated, it gives CATRTNSGNTIYF.

The chain is built from TRBV19 and TRBJ2-7, with 11 bases lining up with TRBD1. CDR1 LNHDA and CDR2 SQIVND come from the germline V gene (reference sequence). This CDR3 has 14 amino acids. V was pared by 5 bases and J by 3 bases, with 3 bases of the junction left unmatched. In nucleotides, the CDR3 is TGTGCCAGTAGTTTGGGGACAGGGGGCTACGAGCAGTACTTC. Amino acids: CASSLGTGGYEQYF. The whole variable domain, remainder taken from reference TRBV19 and TRBJ2-7, is DGGITQSPKYLFRKEGQNVTLSCEQNLNHDAMYWYRQDPGQGLRLIYYSQIVNDFQKGDIAEGYSVSREKKESFPLTVTSAQKNPTAFYLCASSLGTGGYEQYFGPGTRLTVT.

V is TRBV5-1 and J is TRBJ2-1; D remains unclear. Trimming stripped 0 bases from V and 2 bases from J, with 12 bases between. The length of the CDR3 is 16 residues. Looked up from germline, CDR1 is SGHRS and CDR2 is YFSETQ. The CDR3 reads CASSLEAPGAYNEQFF. CDR3 nucleotides: TGCGCCAGCAGCTTGGAGGCGCCAGGAGCCTACAATGAGCAGTTCTTC.

Concerning this clone: The same CDR3 can be traced to other DNA sequences in this sample. The genes are TRBV7-9 and TRBJ1-5; no firm D call. V lost 5 bases and J 4 bases, leaving 9 bases between the germline ends. Germline lookup yields CDR1 SEHNR and CDR2 FQNEAQ (reference sequence). This CDR3 is 13 amino acids long. This CDR3 is CASSLTGNQPQHF. CDR3 coding DNA: TGTGCCAGCAGCCTAACTGGAAATCAGCCCCAGCATTTT.